A single sample is the source of the 27 T cell receptor beta chains below, sequenced in a study of CXCR4 blockade with PD-1 therapy in pancreatic cancer. Assay used: immunoSEQ multiplex PCR; TCRdb lists only in-frame clones, some missing. Of about 8,100 clones in the sample, roughly three fifths were seen once. What was sequenced was tumor tissue. The receptors originated from a human donor with pancreatic ductal adenocarcinoma.

This rearrangement joins TRBV19 to TRBJ2-7; maybe TRBD1 (6 bases). CDR1 is LNHDA, CDR2 SQIVND, per germline (reference sequence). V was pared by 5 bases and J by 7 bases, with 12 bases between. The CDR3 has 12 residues. The DNA of the CDR3 is TGTGCCAGTAGTCATCAGGGGAGAGAGCAGTACTTC. Its translation is CASSHQGREQYF.

This chain connects TRBV7-5 to TRBJ2-7; TRBD1 reflects the table's D call only, with no check against the DNA. TRBV7-5 has pseudogene status. The CDR3 covers 15 residues. CDR3 amino acids: CASSWGSGDSYEQYF. The CDR3 DNA sequence: TGTGCCAGCAGCTGGGGTTCAGGGGACTCCTACGAGCAGTACTTC.

This rearrangement joins TRBV29-1 to TRBJ2-3; TRBD2 aligns across 10 bases. CDR1 is SQVTM, CDR2 ANQGSEA, per germline. V was clipped by 4 bases and J by 0 bases; unmatched bases: 1. The CDR3 totals 14 residues. CDR3 in amino acids: CSVGTSGSTDTQYF. The CDR3 DNA sequence: TGCAGCGTTGGGACTAGCGGTAGCACAGATACGCAGTATTTT.

CDR3 loop: CASSPQEGPTGELFF. CDR3 nucleotide sequence: TGTGCCAGCAGTCCCCAAGAGGGGCCCACCGGGGAGCTGTTTTTT. This chain uses TRBV6-8 with TRBJ2-2; D might be TRBD1 or TRBD2, each matching 5 bases. Germline CDR1 MNHGY, CDR2 SAAAGT. The CDR3 is made up of 15 amino acids. The ends were cut back, 5 bases at V and 4 bases at J, with 14 bases in the middle.

This clone was counted between two and nine times. This chain links TRBV14 with TRBJ2-6; unclear D gene. Germline CDR1 is SGHDN and CDR2 is FVKESK. This CDR3 is 12 amino acids long. V lost 4 bases and J 2 bases, leaving 0 bases between the germline ends. In nucleotides, the CDR3 is TGTGCCAGCAGCCCTGGGGCCAACGTCCTGACTTTC. Amino acids: CASSPGANVLTF.

This chain links TRBV23-1 with TRBJ2-7; 7 nucleotides match TRBD2. TRBV23-1 is sorted into the ORF group, with uncertain function. CDR3 length equals 14 residues. V gave up 6 bases and J gave up 4 bases; unmatched junction bases: 9. The CDR3 sequence: CASSQGRGSYEQYF. The DNA for the CDR3 is TGCGCCAGCAGCCAAGGGCGGGGGTCTTACGAGCAGTACTTC.

In this sample, this clone is medium-sized. The V call is TRBV11-3, the J call TRBJ1-1; D gene ambiguous. The CDR3 loop spans 14 amino acids. V dropped 5 bases and J dropped 1 base, with 11 bases sitting between them. Germline V CDR1 and CDR2: SGHNT, YENEEA. CDR3: CASSLETWNTEAFF. The CDR3 nucleotides read TGTGCCAGCAGCCTGGAGACTTGGAACACTGAAGCTTTCTTT.

This clone was detected a few times. V usage is TRBV6-7 and J usage is TRBJ2-1; no firm D call. TRBV6-7 is marked as an open reading frame, function uncertain. V was cut by 4 bases and J by 6 bases, with 13 bases left in between. The CDR3 spans 14 residues. CDR3 amino acids: CASSFPAAGNEQFF. CDR3 nucleotide sequence: TGTGCCAGCAGTTTTCCGGCCGCCGGCAATGAGCAGTTCTTC.

The CDR3 coding sequence is TGTGCCAGCAGCTTAGACGACAGGGGTTACGAGCAGTACTTC. Its protein product is CASSLDDRGYEQYF. The V and J genes are TRBV11-3 and TRBJ2-7; TRBD1 matches 8 bases. CDR1 is SGHNT and CDR2 is YENEEA in the germline V gene. J lost 4 bases, V lost 0 bases, and 2 bases had no gene match. CDR3 size: 14 residues.

This clone was seen only a few times. This rearrangement joins TRBV11-3 to TRBJ2-1, with 8 bases matching TRBD1. Germline CDR1 reads SGHNT; CDR2 reads YENEEA. The length of the CDR3 is 16 residues. The V segment lost 1 base and the J segment 8 bases; nucleotides outside the gene matches: 10. The CDR3 here is CASSLVVTGAADEQFF. The CDR3 DNA reads as TGTGCCAGCAGCTTAGTAGTGACAGGGGCCGCGGATGAGCAGTTCTTC.

V and J are TRBV29-1 and TRBJ1-4; unclear D gene. From germline, CDR1 is SQVTM and CDR2 ANQGSEA. CDR3 length: 14 amino acids. Trimming left V 5 bases short and J 0 bases short, with 10 bases between. CDR3 DNA: TGCAGCGTTCCCGACAACGCAACTAATGAAAAACTGTTTTTT. It translates to CSVPDNATNEKLFF.

V and J are TRBV30 and TRBJ2-7; TRBD1 agrees at 11 bases. The CDR3 covers 13 residues. J gave up 2 bases and V 5 bases, and 2 bases lay outside the gene matches. Germline loops: CDR1 GTSNPN, CDR2 SVGIG (reference sequence). CDR3 sequence (DNA): TGTGCCTGGGGGGGACAGGGGGCCTACGAGCAGTACTTC. Residues: CAWGGQGAYEQYF.

The rearrangement uses TRBV5-1 and TRBJ1-2; D possibly corresponds to TRBD1 (6 bases). V lost 1 base and J 3 bases, leaving 22 bases between the germline ends. This CDR3 is built from 18 residues. CDR1 SGHRS and CDR2 YFSETQ come from the germline V gene. The CDR3 DNA is TGCGCCAGCAGCTTGAGGGGGGTGACGGGGCGAGCTGACTATGGCTACACCTTC. This sequence encodes CASSLRGVTGRADYGYTF.

This chain uses TRBV28 with TRBJ2-4; D is unclear. V was trimmed by 10 bases and J by 4 bases, leaving 14 bases between them. The CDR3 totals 13 residues. Germline assignment: CDR1 MDHEN and CDR2 SYDVKM. CDR3 bases: TGTGCCACCAGAGTAGGCATTAAAAACATTCAGTACTTC. Translating it yields CATRVGIKNIQYF. Full variable domain (outside the CDR3, taken from reference TRBV28 and TRBJ2-4): DVKVTQSSRYLVKRTGEKVFLECVQDMDHENMFWYRQDPGLGLRLIYFSYDVKMKEKGDIPEGYSVSREKKERFSLILESASTNQTSMYLCATRVGIKNIQYFGAGTRLSVL.

The J gene is TRBJ1-4, the V gene TRBV5-1; a weak D match, TRBD1 (5 bases). The CDR3 is made up of 17 amino acids. Germline V gene lookup returns CDR1 SGHRS and CDR2 YFSETQ. Trimming shortened V by 3 bases and J by 6 bases, and 21 bases separated the two germline ends. This chain's CDR3 is CASSSGPFVKGDEKLFF. The CDR3 DNA follows: TGCGCCAGCAGCTCGGGACCTTTTGTGAAGGGCGATGAAAAACTGTTTTTT.

The J gene is TRBJ2-2, the V gene TRBV19; D is uncertain. V was pared by 7 bases and J by 1 base, with 10 bases between. CDR1 and CDR2 from the germline V gene are LNHDA and SQIVND (reference sequence). The CDR3 is made up of 14 amino acids. The CDR3 spells CASTTQKNTGELFF. The DNA of the CDR3 is TGTGCCAGTACGACACAGAAGAACACCGGGGAGCTGTTTTTT.

The J gene is TRBJ1-4, the V gene TRBV19, with D possibly matching TRBD1 (5 bases). The length of the CDR3 is 13 residues. CDR1 is LNHDA, CDR2 SQIVND, per germline (reference sequence). Trimming left V 10 bases short and J 5 bases short, with 14 bases between. The CDR3 DNA is TGTGCCACCCGACAGAGGAAGAATGAAAAACTGTTTTTT. Its translation: CATRQRKNEKLFF.

This sequence joins TRBV28 and TRBJ2-1; no firm D call. CDR1 and CDR2 from the germline V gene are MDHEN and SYDVKM. The CDR3 is 15 residues long. Trimming removed 10 bases at V and 5 bases at J, with 21 bases between. For the CDR3, the DNA is TGTGCCACCAAATCATCGCGGAGCACCCACAATGAGCAGTTCTTC. Translating it yields CATKSSRSTHNEQFF.

The rearrangement joins TRBV19 to TRBJ2-1, with TRBD2 identical over 10 bases. V was clipped by 7 bases and J by 5 bases; unmatched bases: 5. The CDR3 totals 14 residues. Germline V gene data show CDR1 as LNHDA and CDR2 as SQIVND (reference sequence). The CDR3 loop reads CASKRAGGNNEQFF. In DNA, the CDR3 is TGTGCCAGTAAAAGAGCGGGAGGGAACAATGAGCAGTTCTTC.

A few counts support this clone. This chain links TRBV28 with TRBJ2-3; 9 bases are shared with TRBD1. The germline CDR1 and CDR2 sequences are MDHEN and SYDVKM. The CDR3 totals 15 residues. V lost 6 bases and J lost 0; bases outside the gene matches: 4. CDR3 sequence (DNA): TGTGCCAGCAGCTCCGGACAGGGGAGCACAGATACGCAGTATTTT. Translating it yields CASSSGQGSTDTQYF.

V and J are TRBV12-2 and TRBJ2-1; the table gives TRBD2 as D, unverified against the DNA. TRBV12-2 counts as a pseudogene. CDR3 length equals 14 residues. CDR3 residues: CASTRGASYNEQFF. CDR3 sequence (DNA): TGTGCCAGTACTCGGGGAGCCTCCTACAATGAGCAGTTCTTC.

J is TRBJ2-3 and V is TRBV18, with a weak D call TRBD1 (5 bases). This CDR3 is 15 amino acids long. Trimming pared 1 base from V and 4 bases from J, leaving 12 bases between. Germline CDR1 and CDR2: KGHSH and LQKENI. The CDR3 DNA reads as TGTGCCAGCTCACCACGGCAGGGATACCCAGATACGCAGTATTTT. Translated: CASSPRQGYPDTQYF.

With regard to this clone: Other nucleotide sequences from this sample produce the same CDR3. V and J are TRBV5-1 and TRBJ1-1; 11 bases align to TRBD1. The trim removed 4 bases at V and 5 bases at J, leaving 4 bases unmatched. CDR3 length equals 14 residues. From germline, CDR1 is SGHRS and CDR2 YFSETQ. The CDR3 bases are TGCGCCAGCAGCCTGGGACAGGGGGTAACTGAAGCTTTCTTT. Its protein is CASSLGQGVTEAFF.

V gene TRBV6-8 combines with J gene TRBJ2-2, with 9 bases lining up with TRBD2. V shed 8 bases, J shed 7 bases, and the junction held 11 bases outside the gene matches. In germline, CDR1 is MNHGY, CDR2 SAAAGT. This CDR3 region has 15 residues. CDR3 residues: CASGRLSGRHGELFF. In DNA, the CDR3 is TGTGCCAGCGGACGACTAAGCGGGAGGCACGGGGAGCTGTTTTTT.

The V and J genes are TRBV28 and TRBJ2-7; 7 nucleotides match TRBD1. In germline, CDR1 is MDHEN, CDR2 SYDVKM. The V and J ends lost 6 bases and 6 bases, in that order; junction bases with no gene match: 17. The CDR3 is 16 residues long. The CDR3 DNA reads TGTGCCAGCAGGCCCGTATTTTGGACAGGATCGTCCGAGCAGTACTTC. Translation gives CASRPVFWTGSSEQYF.

The chain carries TRBV5-1 and TRBJ2-1, with D perhaps matching TRBD2 (5 bases). The length of the CDR3 is 14 residues. Germline lookup yields CDR1 SGHRS and CDR2 YFSETQ. V dropped 4 bases and J dropped 7 bases, with 15 bases sitting between them. The CDR3 loop reads CASSQGLGKNEQFF. The CDR3, as DNA: TGCGCCAGCAGCCAAGGACTCGGCAAGAATGAGCAGTTCTTC. Combining the CDR3 with reference TRBV5-1 and TRBJ2-1 gives the whole variable domain KAGVTQTPRYLIKTRGQQVTLSCSPISGHRSVSWYQQTPGQGLQFLFEYFSETQRNKGNFPGRFSGRQFSNSRSEMNVSTLELGDSALYLCASSQGLGKNEQFFGPGTRLTVL.

This clone is medium-sized by share. The rearrangement joins TRBV9 to TRBJ2-7; D gene uncertain. The germline gives CDR1 SGDLS, CDR2 YYNGEE. The CDR3 has 15 residues. The V end was cut by 7 bases, the J end by 7 bases, with 24 bases between. The CDR3 nucleotides read TGTGCCAGCGGGGTCGACGGTTCCCTTCGCGGAGAGCAGTACTTC. Its translation is CASGVDGSLRGEQYF.